These 27 T cell receptor beta chains share one sample of origin, sequenced in a study of blood T cell repertoires in COVID-19. Repertoires were generated with immunoSEQ multiplex PCR, while TCRdb's copy carries only in-frame clones and drops some. The sample lists over 200,000 clones, 80% occurring once. The sequenced sample was peripheral blood. These receptors were obtained from a human donor in a cohort sampled during active COVID-19.

V gene TRBV7-2 combines with J gene TRBJ1-5; 8 bases match TRBD1. CDR1 is SGHTA and CDR2 is FQGNSA in the germline V gene. Germline trimming cut 1 base from V and 7 bases from J; bases unmatched to any gene: 6. The CDR3 is 15 amino acids. CDR3 sequence reads: CASSLGTGILQPQHF. CDR3 sequence (DNA): TGTGCCAGCAGCTTAGGGACAGGGATATTGCAGCCCCAGCATTTT.

This chain links TRBV24-1 with TRBJ1-2; no definite D call. Trimming shortened V by 3 bases and J by 8 bases, and 15 bases separated the two germline ends. Looked up from germline, CDR1 is KGHDR and CDR2 is SFDVKD. There are 14 residues in the CDR3. CDR3 sequence: CATSDSGKGGGYTF. DNA for the CDR3: TGTGCCACCAGTGATAGCGGGAAGGGTGGAGGCTACACCTTC.

This rearrangement joins TRBV7-9 to TRBJ1-2, with D possibly matching TRBD1 (5 bases). The CDR3 loop spans 15 amino acids. The V gene lost 1 base and the J gene lost 3 bases, with 12 bases spanning the gap. Germline V gene sequence: CDR1 SEHNR, CDR2 FQNEAQ (reference sequence). The chain's CDR3 is CASSLGGRDDYGYTF. The DNA of the CDR3 is TGTGCCAGCAGCTTAGGGGGGAGGGATGACTATGGCTACACCTTC.

The gene calls are TRBV5-6 and TRBJ2-7; TRBD1 is a possible D gene (6 bases). Germline CDR1 is SGHDT and CDR2 is YYEEEE. Trimming removed 7 bases at V and 3 bases at J, with 14 bases between. CDR3 length: 13 amino acids. The CDR3 coding sequence is TGTGCCAGCTGGGGGCAAGCGGACTACGAGCAGTACTTC. Translation: CASWGQADYEQYF.

The chain employs TRBV5-1 and TRBJ2-7; TRBD1 matches 8 bases. The CDR3 is made up of 14 amino acids. Germline CDR1 reads SGHRS; CDR2 reads YFSETQ. The junction had 6 bases not matched to a gene; V was cut back by 1 base and J by 6 bases. Here the CDR3 reads CASSLPQGAVEQYF. The CDR3 DNA sequence: TGCGCCAGCAGCTTGCCCCAGGGGGCGGTCGAGCAGTACTTC.

The J gene is TRBJ2-5, the V gene TRBV9; D is undetermined. V lost 0 bases and J 3 bases, leaving 9 bases between the germline ends. CDR3 length: 14 amino acids. CDR1 and CDR2 from the germline V gene are SGDLS and YYNGEE. The CDR3 nucleotides are TGTGCCAGCAGCGTAGGCGGTACCAAAGAGACCCAGTACTTC. Translating gives CASSVGGTKETQYF.

This clone was seen only a few times. The V and J genes are TRBV19 and TRBJ2-2; 12 bases match TRBD2. Trimming cost V 2 bases and J 0 bases; bases outside gene matches: 13. CDR3 length: 21 amino acids. From germline, CDR1 is LNHDA and CDR2 SQIVND (reference sequence). The CDR3 DNA reads TGTGCCAGTAGTATACGGCTAGCGGGAGGGCTCGGTCTCACGAACACCGGGGAGCTGTTTTTT. This translates into CASSIRLAGGLGLTNTGELFF.

The V gene is TRBV27, the J gene TRBJ2-3; 13 bases map to TRBD2. The germline gives CDR1 MNHEY, CDR2 SMNVEV (reference sequence). With V trimmed by 5 bases and J by 3 bases, 8 bases remained unmatched. The CDR3 runs 17 residues. The CDR3 region is CASSIRTSGSKTDTQYF. CDR3 DNA: TGTGCCAGCAGTATCCGGACTAGCGGGAGTAAAACAGATACGCAGTATTTT.

The V and J genes are TRBV18 and TRBJ1-2; D may be TRBD1 (6 bases). The CDR3 totals 14 residues. Germline CDR1 reads KGHSH; CDR2 reads LQKENI. Trimming removed 1 base at V and 8 bases at J, with 14 bases between. The CDR3, as DNA: TGTGCCAGCTCACCACGTACTTGGACAGAAGGCTACACCTTC. Translating gives CASSPRTWTEGYTF.

The chain employs TRBV28 and TRBJ2-7; D gene ambiguous. The CDR3 runs to 11 residues. V dropped 6 bases and J dropped 5 bases, with 8 bases sitting between them. Germline V gene lookup returns CDR1 MDHEN and CDR2 SYDVKM. For the CDR3, the DNA is TGTGCCAGCAGCCACTTTCACGAGCAGTACTTC. Translating it yields CASSHFHEQYF.

The chain has TRBV18 and TRBJ1-1, with D perhaps matching TRBD1 (5 bases). V was clipped by 3 bases and J by 0 bases, with 8 bases between them. Germline assignment: CDR1 KGHSH and CDR2 LQKENI. The CDR3 extends over 14 amino acids. The CDR3 nucleotides read TGTGCCAGCTCACCCGACAGTATGAACACTGAAGCTTTCTTT. The encoded protein is CASSPDSMNTEAFF.

Concerning this clone: The same CDR3 can be traced to other DNA sequences in this sample. The genes are TRBV11-1 and TRBJ2-6; D is perhaps TRBD1 (5 bases). CDR3 length: 15 amino acids. The V gene's germline CDR1 is SGHAT and CDR2 FQDESV (reference sequence). The germline V and J ends were trimmed by 3 bases and 4 bases, with 10 bases remaining between them. The CDR3, as DNA: TGTGCCAGCAGCTTCTACAGGTCCGGGGCCAACGTCCTGACTTTC. This sequence encodes CASSFYRSGANVLTF.

This CDR3 reads CASSYDRGTDTQYF. The CDR3 region has the DNA TGTGCCAGCAGTTACGACAGGGGGACAGATACGCAGTATTTT. The genes are TRBV6-5 and TRBJ2-3; TRBD1 aligns across 9 bases. Germline-derived CDR1 and CDR2 are MNHEY and SVGAGI. The CDR3 length is 14 residues. Trimming took 2 bases from V and 3 from J; bases not matched to a gene: 0.

The chain uses TRBV11-2 and TRBJ2-5; D is possibly TRBD1 (6 bases). Germline V gene sequence: CDR1 SGHAT, CDR2 FQNNGV. Deletions cut 1 base from V and 4 bases from J, with 10 bases between. CDR3 length: 14 residues. The CDR3 loop is CASSLGTGRETQYF. The CDR3 DNA is TGTGCCAGCAGCTTAGGAACAGGGAGAGAGACCCAGTACTTC. Complete variable domain (other parts from reference TRBV11-2 and TRBJ2-5): EAGVAQSPRYKIIEKRQSVAFWCNPISGHATLYWYQQILGQGPKLLIQFQNNGVVDDSQLPKDRFSAERLKGVDSTLKIQPAKLEDSAVYLCASSLGTGRETQYFGPGTRLLVL.

V usage is TRBV28 and J usage is TRBJ2-1; TRBD2 matches at 9 bases. J was trimmed by 0 bases and V by 6 bases; bases with no gene match: 3. This CDR3 is built from 15 residues. CDR1 MDHEN and CDR2 SYDVKM come from the germline V gene. CDR3 nucleotide sequence: TGTGCCAGCAGCCGTAGCGGGAGCTCCTACAATGAGCAGTTCTTC. Protein: CASSRSGSSYNEQFF. The variable domain in full, completed from reference TRBV28 and TRBJ2-1, reads DVKVTQSSRYLVKRTGEKVFLECVQDMDHENMFWYRQDPGLGLRLIYFSYDVKMKEKGDIPEGYSVSREKKERFSLILESASTNQTSMYLCASSRSGSSYNEQFFGPGTRLTVL.

This chain links TRBV27 with TRBJ2-7; 9 positions match TRBD2. Germline V CDR1 and CDR2: MNHEY, SMNVEV (reference sequence). The V and J ends lost 3 bases and 3 bases, in that order; junction bases with no gene match: 15. The CDR3 is 18 residues long. The CDR3 region has the DNA TGTGCCAGCAGTTTCTCCCAGGTAGCGGGAGATATTGACTACGAGCAGTACTTC. It codes for CASSFSQVAGDIDYEQYF.

The V call is TRBV9, the J call TRBJ2-7, with 7 bases fitting TRBD1. With V trimmed by 1 base and J by 6 bases, 7 bases remained unmatched. CDR3 length: 14 amino acids. Germline V gives CDR1 SGDLS, CDR2 YYNGEE. CDR3 bases: TGTGCCAGCAGCGTACTCGACAGGGCGGCCGAGCAGTACTTC. Protein sequence: CASSVLDRAAEQYF.

The chain combines TRBV5-8 with TRBJ1-5; D remains ambiguous. Germline V gives CDR1 SGHTS, CDR2 YDEGEE. Between the trimmed V and J ends, which lost 5 bases and 6 bases, there was a span of 12 bases. The CDR3 is 13 amino acids. This CDR3 reads CASSLERGQPQHF. The DNA for the CDR3 is TGTGCCAGCAGTCTGGAACGGGGTCAGCCCCAGCATTTT.

The J gene is TRBJ1-3, the V gene TRBV7-8; D is perhaps TRBD1 (5 bases). Germline values: CDR1 SGHVS, CDR2 FQNEAQ. Trimming took 7 bases from V and 1 from J, leaving 14 bases between them. The CDR3 loop spans 15 amino acids. CDR3 region: CASTRGEGSGNTIYF. In nucleotides, the CDR3 is TGTGCCAGCACCCGAGGGGAGGGTTCTGGAAACACCATATATTTT.

The chain employs TRBV5-1 and TRBJ2-7; 7 positions match TRBD2. The CDR3 consists of 15 residues. V shed 4 bases and J 1 base; nucleotides not matched to a gene: 8. Per the germline V gene, CDR1 is SGHRS and CDR2 is YFSETQ. The CDR3 protein is CASSTTSARSYEQYF. The CDR3 DNA sequence: TGCGCCAGCAGCACAACTAGCGCAAGATCCTACGAGCAGTACTTC.

V usage is TRBV7-7 and J usage is TRBJ2-5, with 11 nucleotides matching TRBD1. This CDR3 is built from 15 residues. Germline CDR1 reads SSHAT; CDR2 reads FNYEAQ (reference sequence). Trimming at V came to 5 bases and at J to 2 bases, leaving 4 bases not matched to a gene. This chain's CDR3 is CASSPGTGGQETQYF. The CDR3 region has the DNA TGTGCCAGCAGCCCCGGGACAGGGGGACAAGAGACCCAGTACTTC.

This clone was observed a few times. The rearrangement links TRBV27 to TRBJ1-5; D is ambiguous. The germline V gene encodes CDR1 MNHEY and CDR2 SMNVEV (reference sequence). Trimming removed 5 bases from V and 7 bases from J, with 15 bases in between. This CDR3 is built from 14 residues. In nucleotides, the CDR3 is TGTGCCAGCAGTCCACTCGTACTGTTCCAGCCCCAGCATTTT. The encoded protein is CASSPLVLFQPQHF.

This chain joins TRBV6-2 or TRBV6-3 and TRBJ2-1; TRBD1 aligns across 7 bases. The CDR3 totals 15 residues. The V and J ends lost 5 bases and 1 base, in that order; junction bases with no gene match: 5. Germline CDR1 reads MNHEY; CDR2 reads SVGEGT. The CDR3 loop reads CASSLDRVSYNEQFF. The CDR3 DNA sequence: TGTGCCAGCAGTCTCGACAGGGTGTCCTACAATGAGCAGTTCTTC.

The rearrangement uses TRBV27 and TRBJ1-1; maybe TRBD1 (5 bases). V lost 6 bases and J lost 0, with 20 bases in between. CDR3 size: 17 residues. Germline loops: CDR1 MNHEY, CDR2 SMNVEV (reference sequence). The CDR3 region is CASRARPGMGLNTEAFF. The CDR3 coding sequence is TGTGCCAGCAGGGCCCGGCCAGGGATGGGTCTGAACACTGAAGCTTTCTTT.

The V call is TRBV6-6, the J call TRBJ1-5, with TRBD1 matching 8 bases. V trimming: 5 bases; J trimming: 2 bases; junction bases outside the gene matches: 8. The germline V gene has CDR1 MNHNY and CDR2 SVGAGI (reference sequence). This CDR3 contains 16 residues. The CDR3 nucleotides are TGTGCCAGCAGTGGGGATTTGGGACAGGGCAATCAGCCCCAGCATTTT. Amino acids: CASSGDLGQGNQPQHF.

Of note for this clone: Relative to the germline gene, one junction end is altered; a read error may explain this. The chain employs TRBV28 and TRBJ2-7; 7 positions match TRBD1. Germline CDR1 and CDR2: MDHEN and SYDVKM. The CDR3 covers 14 residues. The CDR3 DNA reads TGTGCCAGCAGTCCCCTCGCGGCCCGGGACAGACCGAACTTC. Its protein product is CASSPLAARDRPNF.

CDR3 sequence: CASSITVLNTEAFF. CDR3 sequence (DNA): TGTGCCAGCTCGATAACAGTATTGAACACTGAAGCTTTCTTT. The V call is TRBV18, the J call TRBJ1-1, with unresolved D. Germline CDR1 is KGHSH and CDR2 is LQKENI. The V gene lost 6 bases and the J gene lost 0 bases, with 11 bases spanning the gap. The length of the CDR3 is 14 residues.